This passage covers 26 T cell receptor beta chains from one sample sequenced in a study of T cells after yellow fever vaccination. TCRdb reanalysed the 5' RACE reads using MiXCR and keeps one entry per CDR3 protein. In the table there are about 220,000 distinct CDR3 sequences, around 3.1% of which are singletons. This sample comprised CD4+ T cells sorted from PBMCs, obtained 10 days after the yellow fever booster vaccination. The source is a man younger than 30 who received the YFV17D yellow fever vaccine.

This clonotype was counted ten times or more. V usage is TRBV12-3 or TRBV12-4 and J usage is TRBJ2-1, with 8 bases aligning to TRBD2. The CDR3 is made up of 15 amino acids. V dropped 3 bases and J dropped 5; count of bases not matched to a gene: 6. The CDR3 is CASSLRGGNNNEQFF. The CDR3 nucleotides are TGTGCCAGCAGTTTGCGCGGGGGGAACAACAATGAGCAGTTCTTC.

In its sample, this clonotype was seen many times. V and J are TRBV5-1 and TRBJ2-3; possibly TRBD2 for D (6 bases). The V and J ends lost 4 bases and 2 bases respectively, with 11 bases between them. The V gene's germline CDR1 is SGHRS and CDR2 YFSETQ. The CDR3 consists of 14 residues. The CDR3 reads CASSPGDFTDTQYF. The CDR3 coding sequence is TGCGCCAGCAGCCCGGGGGACTTCACAGATACGCAGTATTTT.

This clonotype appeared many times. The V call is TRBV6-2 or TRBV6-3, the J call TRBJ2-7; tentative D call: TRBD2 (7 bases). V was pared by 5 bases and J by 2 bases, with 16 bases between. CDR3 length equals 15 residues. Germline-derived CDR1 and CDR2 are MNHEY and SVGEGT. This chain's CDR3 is CASSPRVGGPYEQYV. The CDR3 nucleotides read TGTGCCAGCAGTCCACGCGTGGGGGGGCCCTACGAGCAGTACGTC.

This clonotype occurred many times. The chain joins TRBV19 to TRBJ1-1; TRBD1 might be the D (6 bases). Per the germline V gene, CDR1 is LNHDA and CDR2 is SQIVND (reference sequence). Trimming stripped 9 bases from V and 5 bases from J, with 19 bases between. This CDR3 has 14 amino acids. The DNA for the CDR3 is TGTGCCAGCCACGACCCCAGGGGAGGTACTGAAGCTTTCTTT. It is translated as CASHDPRGGTEAFF.

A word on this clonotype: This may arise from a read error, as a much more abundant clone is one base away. The CDR3 DNA is TGTGCCAGCAGCTTGGTGGCGGGGGGCCCCACCGGGGAGCTGTTTTTT. Translating it yields CASSLVAGGPTGELFF. The chain employs TRBV5-4 and TRBJ2-2, with 8 bases lining up with TRBD2. Trimming took 0 bases from V and 4 from J; bases not matched to a gene: 5. The germline CDR1 and CDR2 sequences are SGHNT and YYREEE (reference sequence). CDR3 size: 16 residues.

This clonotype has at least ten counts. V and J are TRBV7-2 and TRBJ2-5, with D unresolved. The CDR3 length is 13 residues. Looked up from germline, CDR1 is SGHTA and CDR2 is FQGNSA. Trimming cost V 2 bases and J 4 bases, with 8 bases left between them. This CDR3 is CASSLWFRETQYF. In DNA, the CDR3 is TGTGCCAGCAGCTTATGGTTCCGAGAGACCCAGTACTTC.

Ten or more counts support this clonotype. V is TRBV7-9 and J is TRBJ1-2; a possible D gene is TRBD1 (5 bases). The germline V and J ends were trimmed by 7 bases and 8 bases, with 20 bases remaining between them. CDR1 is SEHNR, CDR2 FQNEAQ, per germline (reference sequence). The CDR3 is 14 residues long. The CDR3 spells CASTITGTLGGYTF. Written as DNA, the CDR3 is TGTGCCAGCACCATCACCGGGACCTTAGGCGGCTACACCTTC.

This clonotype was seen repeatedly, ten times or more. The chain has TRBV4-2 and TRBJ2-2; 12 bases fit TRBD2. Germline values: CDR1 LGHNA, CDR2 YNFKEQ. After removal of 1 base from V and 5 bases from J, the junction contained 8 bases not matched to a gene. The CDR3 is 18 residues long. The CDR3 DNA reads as TGTGCCAGCAGCCAAGTTCTAGCGGGGGGGCTTGGGACCGGGGAGCTGTTTTTT. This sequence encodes CASSQVLAGGLGTGELFF.

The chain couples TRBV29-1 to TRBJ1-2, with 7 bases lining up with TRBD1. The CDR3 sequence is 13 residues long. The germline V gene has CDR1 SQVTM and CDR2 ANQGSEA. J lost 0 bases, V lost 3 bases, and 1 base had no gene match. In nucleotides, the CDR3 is TGCAGCGTTGATCAGGGGGCTAACTATGGCTACACCTTC. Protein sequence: CSVDQGANYGYTF.

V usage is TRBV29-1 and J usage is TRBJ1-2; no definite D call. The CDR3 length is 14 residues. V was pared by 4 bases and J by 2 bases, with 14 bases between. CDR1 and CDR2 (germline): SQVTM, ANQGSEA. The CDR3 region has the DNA TGCAGCGTTGCCCCCCCCTTACCGAACTATGGCTACACCTTC. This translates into CSVAPPLPNYGYTF.

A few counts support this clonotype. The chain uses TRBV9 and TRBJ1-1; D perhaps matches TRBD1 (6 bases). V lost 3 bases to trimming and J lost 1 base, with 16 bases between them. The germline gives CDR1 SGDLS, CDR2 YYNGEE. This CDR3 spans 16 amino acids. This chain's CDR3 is CASSDQHGTTNTEAFF. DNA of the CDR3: TGTGCCAGCAGCGACCAACATGGGACAACGAACACTGAAGCTTTCTTT.

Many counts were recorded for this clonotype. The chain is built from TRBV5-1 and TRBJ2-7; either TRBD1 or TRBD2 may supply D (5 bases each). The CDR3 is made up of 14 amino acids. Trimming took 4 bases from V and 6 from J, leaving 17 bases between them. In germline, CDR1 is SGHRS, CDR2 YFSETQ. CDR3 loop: CASSLGSPGTEQYF. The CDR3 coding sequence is TGCGCCAGCAGCCTCGGGTCTCCTGGGACCGAGCAGTACTTC.

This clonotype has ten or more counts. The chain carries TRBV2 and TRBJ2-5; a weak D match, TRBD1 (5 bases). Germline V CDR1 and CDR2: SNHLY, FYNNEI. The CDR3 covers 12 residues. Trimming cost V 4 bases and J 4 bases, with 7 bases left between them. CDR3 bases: TGTGCCAGCAGTGCAGGGTCAGAGACCCAGTACTTC. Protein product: CASSAGSETQYF.

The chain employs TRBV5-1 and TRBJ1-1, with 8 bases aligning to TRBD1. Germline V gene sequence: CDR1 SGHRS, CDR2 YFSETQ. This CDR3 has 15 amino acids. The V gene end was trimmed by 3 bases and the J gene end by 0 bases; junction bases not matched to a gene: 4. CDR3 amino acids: CASSSRQGMNTEAFF. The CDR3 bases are TGCGCCAGCAGCTCTAGACAGGGGATGAACACTGAAGCTTTCTTT.

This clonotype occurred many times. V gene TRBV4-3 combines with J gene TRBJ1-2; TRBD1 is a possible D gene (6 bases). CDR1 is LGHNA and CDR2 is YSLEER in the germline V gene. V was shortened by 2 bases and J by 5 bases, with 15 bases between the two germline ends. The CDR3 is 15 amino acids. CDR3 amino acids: CASSQSGQRIYGYTF. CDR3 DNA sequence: TGCGCCAGCAGCCAAAGCGGACAGAGGATTTATGGCTACACCTTC.

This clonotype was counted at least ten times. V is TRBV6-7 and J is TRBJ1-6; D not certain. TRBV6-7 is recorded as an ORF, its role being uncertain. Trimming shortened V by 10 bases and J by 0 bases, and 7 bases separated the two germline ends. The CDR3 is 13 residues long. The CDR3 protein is CATNSSYNSPLHF. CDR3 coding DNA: TGTGCCACCAACAGCTCCTATAATTCACCCCTCCACTTT.

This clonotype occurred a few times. The CDR3 coding sequence is TGTGCCAGCAGCTTATGGCTAGCCGGGACCTACAATGAGCAGTTCTTC. Translating gives CASSLWLAGTYNEQFF. This sequence joins TRBV7-9 and TRBJ2-1; D is possibly TRBD2 (5 bases). CDR1 and CDR2 (germline): SEHNR, FQNEAQ (reference sequence). CDR3 size: 16 residues. Trimming pared 2 bases from V and 2 bases from J, leaving 13 bases between.

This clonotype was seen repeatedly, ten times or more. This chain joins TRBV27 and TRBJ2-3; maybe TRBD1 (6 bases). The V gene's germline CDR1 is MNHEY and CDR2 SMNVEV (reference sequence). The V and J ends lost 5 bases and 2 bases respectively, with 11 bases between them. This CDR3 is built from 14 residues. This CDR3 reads CASSPGQFTDTQYF. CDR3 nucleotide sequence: TGTGCCAGCAGTCCCGGACAGTTCACAGATACGCAGTATTTT.

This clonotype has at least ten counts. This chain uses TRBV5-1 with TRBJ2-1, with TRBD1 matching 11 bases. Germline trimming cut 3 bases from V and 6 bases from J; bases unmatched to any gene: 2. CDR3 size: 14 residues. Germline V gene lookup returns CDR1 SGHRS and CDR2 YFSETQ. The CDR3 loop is CASSSGTGGNEQFF. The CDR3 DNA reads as TGCGCCAGCAGCTCCGGGACAGGGGGCAATGAGCAGTTCTTC.

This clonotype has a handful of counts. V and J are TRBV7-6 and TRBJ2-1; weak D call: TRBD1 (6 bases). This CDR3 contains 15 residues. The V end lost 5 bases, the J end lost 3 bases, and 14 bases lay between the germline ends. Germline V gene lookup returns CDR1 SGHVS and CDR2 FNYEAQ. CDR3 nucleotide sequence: TGTGCCAGCAGCCCAGACAGGTCCATCTACAATGAGCAGTTCTTC. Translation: CASSPDRSIYNEQFF.

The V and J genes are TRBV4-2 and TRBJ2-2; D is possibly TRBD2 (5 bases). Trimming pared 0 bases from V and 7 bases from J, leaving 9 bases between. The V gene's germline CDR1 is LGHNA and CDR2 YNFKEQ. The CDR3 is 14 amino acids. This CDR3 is CASSQDPGDGELFF. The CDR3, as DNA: TGTGCCAGCAGCCAAGATCCCGGGGACGGGGAGCTGTTTTTT.

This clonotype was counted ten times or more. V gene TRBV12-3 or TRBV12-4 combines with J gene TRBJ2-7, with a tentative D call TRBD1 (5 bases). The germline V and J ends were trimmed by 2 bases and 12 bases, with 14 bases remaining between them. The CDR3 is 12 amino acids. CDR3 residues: CASSLIDRTRYF. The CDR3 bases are TGTGCCAGCAGTTTAATTGATCGGACACGGTACTTC.

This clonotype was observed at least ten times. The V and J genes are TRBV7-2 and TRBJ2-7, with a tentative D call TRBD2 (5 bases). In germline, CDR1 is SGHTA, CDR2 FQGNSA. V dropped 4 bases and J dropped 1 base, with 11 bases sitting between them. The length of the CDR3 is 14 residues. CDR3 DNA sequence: TGTGCCAGCAGCTGGGCGAGGGCATCCTACGAGCAGTACTTC. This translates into CASSWARASYEQYF.

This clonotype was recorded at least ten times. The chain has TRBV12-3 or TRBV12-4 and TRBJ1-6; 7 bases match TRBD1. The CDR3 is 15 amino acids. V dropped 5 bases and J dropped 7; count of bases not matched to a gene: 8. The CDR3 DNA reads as TGTGCCAGCAGTCGCGAGGGGGCAGTCAATTCACCCCTCCACTTT. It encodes CASSREGAVNSPLHF.

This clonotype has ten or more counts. CDR3: CASSTSTPGNQETQYF. The CDR3 region has the DNA TGCGCCAGCAGCACCTCGACTCCCGGAAACCAAGAGACCCAGTACTTC. The gene calls are TRBV5-1 and TRBJ2-5; D gene ambiguous. Germline CDR1 is SGHRS and CDR2 is YFSETQ. The V end was cut by 4 bases, the J end by 0 bases, with 16 bases between. The CDR3 extends over 16 amino acids.

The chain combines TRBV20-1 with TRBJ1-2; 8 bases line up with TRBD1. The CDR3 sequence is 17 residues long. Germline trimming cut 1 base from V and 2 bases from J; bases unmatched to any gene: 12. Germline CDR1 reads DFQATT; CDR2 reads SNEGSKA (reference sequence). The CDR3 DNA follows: TGCAGTGCTAGAGGACGGACAGGGACCTCAGCCAACTATGGCTACACCTTC. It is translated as CSARGRTGTSANYGYTF.